These 8 T cell receptor beta chains came from one sample sequenced in a study of blood T cell repertoires in COVID-19. The data were produced by immunoSEQ multiplex PCR, yet TCRdb's version contains in-frame clones alone and is incomplete. The sample has 250,000 to 300,000 clones, nearly 90% seen once. Sequencing was carried out using peripheral blood. The receptors were sampled from a woman aged 55-70 years with COVID-19, enrolled during active disease.

J is TRBJ2-1 and V is TRBV18; D may be TRBD2 (7 bases). From germline, CDR1 is KGHSH and CDR2 LQKENI. This CDR3 region has 16 residues. Trimming pared 1 base from V and 7 bases from J, leaving 17 bases between. In DNA, the CDR3 is TGTGCCAGCTCACCACAGGGGGGGATAAGAAGGAATGAGCAGTTCTTC. Translating gives CASSPQGGIRRNEQFF.

The chain combines TRBV6-6 with TRBJ2-7, with D uncertain. Per germline, CDR1 MNHNY and CDR2 SVGAGI (reference sequence). V lost 2 bases to trimming and J lost 4 bases, with 6 bases between them. The length of the CDR3 is 12 residues. The CDR3 loop reads CASSYTLYEQYF. The DNA for the CDR3 is TGTGCCAGCAGTTACACCCTATACGAGCAGTACTTC.

The chain joins TRBV19 to TRBJ2-1; a weak D match, TRBD2 (7 bases). V shed 3 bases and J shed 4 bases, with 13 bases lying between them. The CDR3 length is 15 residues. The germline V gene has CDR1 LNHDA and CDR2 SQIVND (reference sequence). In DNA, the CDR3 is TGTGCCAGTAGTATCGGGCGGGGGACATACAATGAGCAGTTCTTC. Translating gives CASSIGRGTYNEQFF. Full variable domain (remainder filled in from reference TRBV19 and TRBJ2-1): DGGITQSPKYLFRKEGQNVTLSCEQNLNHDAMYWYRQDPGQGLRLIYYSQIVNDFQKGDIAEGYSVSREKKESFPLTVTSAQKNPTAFYLCASSIGRGTYNEQFFGPGTRLTVL.

The chain employs TRBV10-2 and TRBJ2-2; TRBD2 matches 10 bases. The CDR3 sequence is 14 residues long. The ends lost 8 bases at V and 5 bases at J; junction bases unmatched: 5. Germline V gene sequence: CDR1 WSHSY, CDR2 SAAADI. The DNA of the CDR3 is TGCGCCAGCGGGGCTAGCGGGGGAACCGGGGAGCTGTTTTTT. It yields the protein CASGASGGTGELFF.

V and J are TRBV3-1 (or the pseudogene TRBV3-2) and TRBJ2-7, with 7 bases fitting TRBD2. The CDR3 is made up of 18 amino acids. With V trimmed by 4 bases and J by 0 bases, 15 bases remained unmatched. The V gene's germline CDR1 is LGHDT and CDR2 YNNKEL (reference sequence). The CDR3 bases are TGTGCCAGCAGCCCCAGGAGGACTAGGGGTGCGAGCTCCTACGAGCAGTACTTC. Translated, it gives CASSPRRTRGASSYEQYF.

This chain connects TRBV6-5 to TRBJ2-5; D perhaps matches TRBD2 (5 bases). CDR1 MNHEY and CDR2 SVGAGI come from the germline V gene. This CDR3 spans 15 amino acids. Between the trimmed V and J ends, which lost 0 bases and 2 bases, there was a span of 10 bases. The CDR3 protein is CASSYSNSGQETQYF. The DNA for the CDR3 is TGTGCCAGCAGTTACTCGAACAGCGGTCAAGAGACCCAGTACTTC.

The chain links TRBV19 to TRBJ2-1, with 9 bases that match TRBD2. Germline V gene lookup returns CDR1 LNHDA and CDR2 SQIVND (reference sequence). Germline trimming cut 4 bases from V and 3 bases from J; bases unmatched to any gene: 7. The CDR3 has 16 amino acids. Here the CDR3 reads CASSSGGARFYNEQFF. DNA for the CDR3: TGTGCCAGTAGTAGCGGGGGGGCCCGATTCTACAATGAGCAGTTCTTC. The variable domain in full, completed from reference TRBV19 and TRBJ2-1, reads DGGITQSPKYLFRKEGQNVTLSCEQNLNHDAMYWYRQDPGQGLRLIYYSQIVNDFQKGDIAEGYSVSREKKESFPLTVTSAQKNPTAFYLCASSSGGARFYNEQFFGPGTRLTVL.

This clone was seen just once. The chain has TRBV6-5 and TRBJ1-3; TRBD1 agrees at 8 bases. Trimming removed 4 bases from V and 2 bases from J; junction bases left unmatched: 7. The CDR3 has 16 residues. Germline CDR1 reads MNHEY; CDR2 reads SVGAGI. CDR3 in DNA: TGTGCCAGCAGTTTGACAGGGGCGGCGGCTGGAAACACCATATATTTT. As protein: CASSLTGAAAGNTIYF.